This record looks at one T cell receptor (beta chain) sequence and its context. The repertoire was sequenced with immunoSEQ multiplex PCR; TCRdb's copy has only in-frame clones and lacks some. The repertoire includes 200,000 to 250,000 clones, more than 75% of them detected once, and approximately 1.5% sits in the top ten. In assigning cohorts, the study relied on participant-reported clinical history. Symptom resolution, clearance, or two negative PCRs marked donors in Cohort 3 as recovered. The V end was cut by 4 bases, the J end by 5 bases, with 2 bases between. Germline V gene sequence: CDR1 SGHAT, CDR2 FQNNGV. The CDR3 is 10 residues long. This entry belongs to a study of blood T cell repertoires in COVID-19.

This chain uses TRBV11-2 with TRBJ1-1; D unclear. Sample: PBMCs or T cells enriched from blood (not recorded which). This sequence was found in a woman aged 45-59 years who had recovered from COVID-19. The CDR3 protein is CASSSTEAFF. CDR3 in DNA: TGTGCCAGCAGCTCTACTGAAGCTTTCTTT.